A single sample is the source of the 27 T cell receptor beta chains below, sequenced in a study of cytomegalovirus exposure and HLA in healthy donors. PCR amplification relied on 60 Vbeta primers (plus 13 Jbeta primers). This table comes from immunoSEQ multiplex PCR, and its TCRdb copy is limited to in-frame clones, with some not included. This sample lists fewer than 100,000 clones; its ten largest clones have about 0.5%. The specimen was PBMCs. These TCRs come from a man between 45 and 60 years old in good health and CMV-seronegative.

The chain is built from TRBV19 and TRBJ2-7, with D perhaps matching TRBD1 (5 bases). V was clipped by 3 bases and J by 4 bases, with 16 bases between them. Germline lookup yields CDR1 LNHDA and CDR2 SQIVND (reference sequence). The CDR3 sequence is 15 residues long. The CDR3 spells CASSIRGTLFYEQYF. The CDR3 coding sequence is TGTGCCAGTAGTATTAGGGGAACTCTTTTTTACGAGCAGTACTTC.

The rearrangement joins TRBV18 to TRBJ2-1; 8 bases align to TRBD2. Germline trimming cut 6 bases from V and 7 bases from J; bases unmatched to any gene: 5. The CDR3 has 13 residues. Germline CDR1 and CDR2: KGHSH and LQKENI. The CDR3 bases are TGTGCCAGCTCCGCCGGGACTAGTAATGAGCAGTTCTTC. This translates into CASSAGTSNEQFF.

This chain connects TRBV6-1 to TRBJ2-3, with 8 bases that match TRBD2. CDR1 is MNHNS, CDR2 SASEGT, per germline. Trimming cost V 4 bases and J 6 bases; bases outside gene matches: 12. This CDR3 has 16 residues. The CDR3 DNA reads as TGTGCCAGCAGTGTCTCGTTACCGGGGGGGCCCGATACGCAGTATTTT. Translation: CASSVSLPGGPDTQYF.

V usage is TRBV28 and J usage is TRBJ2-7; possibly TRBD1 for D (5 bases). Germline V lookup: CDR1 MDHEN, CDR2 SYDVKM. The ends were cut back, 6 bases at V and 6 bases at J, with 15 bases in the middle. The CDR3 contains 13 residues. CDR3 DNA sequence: TGTGCCAGCAGCTATCAACAGGTGGGCGAGCAGTACTTC. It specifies CASSYQQVGEQYF.

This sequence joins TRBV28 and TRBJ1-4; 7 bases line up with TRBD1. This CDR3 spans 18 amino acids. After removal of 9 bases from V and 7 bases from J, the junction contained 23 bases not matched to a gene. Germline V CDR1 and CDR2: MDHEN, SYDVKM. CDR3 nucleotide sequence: TGTGCCAGTCAATATCGGCCGGGGAAACAGGGGCGTGGTGAAAAACTGTTTTTT. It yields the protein CASQYRPGKQGRGEKLFF. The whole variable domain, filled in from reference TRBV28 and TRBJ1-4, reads DVKVTQSSRYLVKRTGEKVFLECVQDMDHENMFWYRQDPGLGLRLIYFSYDVKMKEKGDIPEGYSVSREKKERFSLILESASTNQTSMYLCASQYRPGKQGRGEKLFFGSGTQLSVL.

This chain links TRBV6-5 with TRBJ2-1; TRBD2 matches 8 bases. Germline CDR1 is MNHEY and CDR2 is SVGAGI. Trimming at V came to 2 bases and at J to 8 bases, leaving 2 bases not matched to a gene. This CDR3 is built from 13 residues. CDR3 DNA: TGTGCCAGCAGTTACGCCGGGAGGGATGAGCAGTTCTTC. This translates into CASSYAGRDEQFF.

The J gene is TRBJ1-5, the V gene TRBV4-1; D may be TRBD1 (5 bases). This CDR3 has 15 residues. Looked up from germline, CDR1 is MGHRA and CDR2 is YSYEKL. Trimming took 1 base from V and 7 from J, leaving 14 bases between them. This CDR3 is CASSQVSGTKQPQHF. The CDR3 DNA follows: TGCGCCAGCAGCCAAGTTTCTGGGACTAAACAGCCCCAGCATTTT.

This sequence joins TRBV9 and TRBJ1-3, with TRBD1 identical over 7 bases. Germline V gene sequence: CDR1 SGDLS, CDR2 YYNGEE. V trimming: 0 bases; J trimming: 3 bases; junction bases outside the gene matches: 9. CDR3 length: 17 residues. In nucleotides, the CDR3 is TGTGCCAGCAGCGTAGGGGTGGGCAGGGGGATTGGAAACACCATATATTTT. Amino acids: CASSVGVGRGIGNTIYF.

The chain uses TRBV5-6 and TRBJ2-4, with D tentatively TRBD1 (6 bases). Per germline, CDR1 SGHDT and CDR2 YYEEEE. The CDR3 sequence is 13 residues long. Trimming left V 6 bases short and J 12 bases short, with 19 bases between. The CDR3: CASTSRGGSTQYF. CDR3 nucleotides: TGTGCCAGCACATCAAGAGGGGGAAGTACTCAGTACTTC.

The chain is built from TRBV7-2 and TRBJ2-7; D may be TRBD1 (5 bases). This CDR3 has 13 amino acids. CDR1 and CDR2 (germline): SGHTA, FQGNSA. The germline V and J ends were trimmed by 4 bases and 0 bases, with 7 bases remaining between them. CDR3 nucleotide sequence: TGTGCCAGCAGCTCTGGGGCCTCCTACGAGCAGTACTTC. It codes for CASSSGASYEQYF.

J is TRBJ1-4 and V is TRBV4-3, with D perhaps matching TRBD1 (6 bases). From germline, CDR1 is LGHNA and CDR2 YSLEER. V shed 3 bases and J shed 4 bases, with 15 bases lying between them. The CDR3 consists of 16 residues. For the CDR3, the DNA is TGCGCCAGCAGCCAGAATAACAGGGTCCTTAATGAAAAACTGTTTTTT. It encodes CASSQNNRVLNEKLFF.

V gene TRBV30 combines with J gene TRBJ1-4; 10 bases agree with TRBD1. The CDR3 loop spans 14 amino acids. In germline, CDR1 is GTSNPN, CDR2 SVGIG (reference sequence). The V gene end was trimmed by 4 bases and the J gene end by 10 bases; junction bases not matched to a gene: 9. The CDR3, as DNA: TGTGCCTGGACGAGGACAGGGGGGACGGGAAAACTGTTTTTT. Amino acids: CAWTRTGGTGKLFF.

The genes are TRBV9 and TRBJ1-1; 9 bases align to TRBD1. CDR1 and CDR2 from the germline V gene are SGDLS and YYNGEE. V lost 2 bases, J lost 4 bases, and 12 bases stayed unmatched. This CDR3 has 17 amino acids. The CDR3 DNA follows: TGTGCCAGCAGCGTCGGGGGGAGGGTGACAGGGGGCACTGAAGCTTTCTTT. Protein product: CASSVGGRVTGGTEAFF.

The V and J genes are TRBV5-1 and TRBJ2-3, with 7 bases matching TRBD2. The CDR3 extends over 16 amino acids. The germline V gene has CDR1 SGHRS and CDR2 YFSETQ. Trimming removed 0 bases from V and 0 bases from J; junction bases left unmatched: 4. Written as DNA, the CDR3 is TGCGCCAGCAGCTTGGGGACTAGTGCGAGCACAGATACGCAGTATTTT. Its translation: CASSLGTSASTDTQYF.

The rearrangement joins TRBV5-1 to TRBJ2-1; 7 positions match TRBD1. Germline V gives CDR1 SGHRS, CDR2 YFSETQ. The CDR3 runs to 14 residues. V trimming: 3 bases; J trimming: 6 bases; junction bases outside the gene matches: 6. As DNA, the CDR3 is TGCGCCAGCAGCTCGACAGGGACGCGCAATGAGCAGTTCTTC. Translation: CASSSTGTRNEQFF. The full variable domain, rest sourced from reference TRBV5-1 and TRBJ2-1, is KAGVTQTPRYLIKTRGQQVTLSCSPISGHRSVSWYQQTPGQGLQFLFEYFSETQRNKGNFPGRFSGRQFSNSRSEMNVSTLELGDSALYLCASSSTGTRNEQFFGPGTRLTVL.

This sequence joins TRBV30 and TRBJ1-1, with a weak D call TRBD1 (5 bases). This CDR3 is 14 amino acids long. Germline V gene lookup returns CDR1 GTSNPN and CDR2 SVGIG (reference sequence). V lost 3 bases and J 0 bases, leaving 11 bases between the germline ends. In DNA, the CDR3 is TGTGCCTGGAGCCGACAGCCGATGAACACTGAAGCTTTCTTT. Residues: CAWSRQPMNTEAFF.

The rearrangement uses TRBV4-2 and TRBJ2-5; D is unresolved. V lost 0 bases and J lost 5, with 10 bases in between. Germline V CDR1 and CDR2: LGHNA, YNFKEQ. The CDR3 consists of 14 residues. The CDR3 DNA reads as TGTGCCAGCAGCCAAGAGTCGACGCGGGAGACCCAGTACTTC. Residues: CASSQESTRETQYF.

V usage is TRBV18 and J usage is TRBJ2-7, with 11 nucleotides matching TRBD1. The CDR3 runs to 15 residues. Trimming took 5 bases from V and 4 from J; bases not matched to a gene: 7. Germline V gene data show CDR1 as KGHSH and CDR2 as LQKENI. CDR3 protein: CASSTAGQGEYEQYF. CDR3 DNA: TGTGCCAGCTCAACCGCGGGACAGGGGGAATACGAGCAGTACTTC.

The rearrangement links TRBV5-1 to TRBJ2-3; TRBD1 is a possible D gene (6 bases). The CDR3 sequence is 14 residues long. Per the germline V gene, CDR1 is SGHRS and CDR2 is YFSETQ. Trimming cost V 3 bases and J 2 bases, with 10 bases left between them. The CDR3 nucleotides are TGCGCCAGCAGCTCCGGACAGTACACAGATACGCAGTATTTT. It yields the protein CASSSGQYTDTQYF.

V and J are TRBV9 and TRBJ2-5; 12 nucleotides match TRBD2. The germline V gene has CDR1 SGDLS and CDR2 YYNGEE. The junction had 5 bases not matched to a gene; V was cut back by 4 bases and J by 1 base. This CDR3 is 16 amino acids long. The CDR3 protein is CASSHRTSGVQETQYF. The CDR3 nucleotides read TGTGCCAGCAGCCATAGGACTAGCGGGGTCCAAGAGACCCAGTACTTC.

CDR3 loop: CASSLAPVSVSGNTIYF. CDR3 sequence (DNA): TGCGCCAGCAGCTTGGCACCGGTCTCCGTCTCTGGAAACACCATATATTTT. The V gene is TRBV5-1, the J gene TRBJ1-3, with D uncertain. Trimming cost V 0 bases and J 0 bases, with 13 bases left between them. The germline V gene encodes CDR1 SGHRS and CDR2 YFSETQ. The length of the CDR3 is 17 residues. The full variable domain, its missing parts supplied by reference TRBV5-1 and TRBJ1-3, is KAGVTQTPRYLIKTRGQQVTLSCSPISGHRSVSWYQQTPGQGLQFLFEYFSETQRNKGNFPGRFSGRQFSNSRSEMNVSTLELGDSALYLCASSLAPVSVSGNTIYFGEGSWLTVV.

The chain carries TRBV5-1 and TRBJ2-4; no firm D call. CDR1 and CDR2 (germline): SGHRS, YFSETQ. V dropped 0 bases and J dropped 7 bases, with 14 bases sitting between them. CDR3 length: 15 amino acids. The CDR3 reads CASSLGPGTQNIQYF. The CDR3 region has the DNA TGCGCCAGCAGCTTGGGTCCAGGAACGCAGAACATTCAGTACTTC.

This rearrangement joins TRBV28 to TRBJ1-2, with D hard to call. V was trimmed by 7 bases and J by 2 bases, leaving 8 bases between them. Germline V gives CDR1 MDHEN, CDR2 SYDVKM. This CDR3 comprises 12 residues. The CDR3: CASKYSNYGYTF. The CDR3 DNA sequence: TGTGCCAGCAAGTACTCCAACTATGGCTACACCTTC.

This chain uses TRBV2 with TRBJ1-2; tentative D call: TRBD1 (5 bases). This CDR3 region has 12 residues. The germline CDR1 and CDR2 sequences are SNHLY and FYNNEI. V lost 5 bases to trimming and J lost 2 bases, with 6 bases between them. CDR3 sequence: CASSTGNYGYTF. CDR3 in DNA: TGTGCCAGCAGTACAGGAAACTATGGCTACACCTTC.

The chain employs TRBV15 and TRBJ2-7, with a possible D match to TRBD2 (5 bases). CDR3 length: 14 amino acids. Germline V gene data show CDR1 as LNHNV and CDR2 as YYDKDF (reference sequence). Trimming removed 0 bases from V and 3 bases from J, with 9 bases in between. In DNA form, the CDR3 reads TGTGCCACCAGCAGAGACGAGGGAAACTACGAGCAGTACTTC. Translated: CATSRDEGNYEQYF. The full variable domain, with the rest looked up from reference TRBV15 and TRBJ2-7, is DAMVIQNPRYQVTQFGKPVTLSCSQTLNHNVMYWYQQKSSQAPKLLFHYYDKDFNNEADTPDNFQSRRPNTSFCFLDIRSPGLGDTAMYLCATSRDEGNYEQYFGPGTRLTVT.

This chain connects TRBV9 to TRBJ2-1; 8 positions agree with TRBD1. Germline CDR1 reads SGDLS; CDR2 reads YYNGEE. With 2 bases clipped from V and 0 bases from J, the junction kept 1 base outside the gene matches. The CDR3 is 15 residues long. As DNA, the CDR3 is TGTGCCAGCAGCGTCACAGGGGGCTCCTACAATGAGCAGTTCTTC. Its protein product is CASSVTGGSYNEQFF.

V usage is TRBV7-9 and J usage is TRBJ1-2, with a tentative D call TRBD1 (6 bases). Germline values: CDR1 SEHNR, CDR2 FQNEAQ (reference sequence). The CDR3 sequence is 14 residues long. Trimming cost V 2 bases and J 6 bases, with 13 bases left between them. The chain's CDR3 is CASSLRTELDGYTF. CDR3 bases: TGTGCCAGCAGCTTAAGGACAGAGTTGGATGGCTACACCTTC. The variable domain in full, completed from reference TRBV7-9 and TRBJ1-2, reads DTGVSQNPRHKITKRGQNVTFRCDPISEHNRLYWYRQTLGQGPEFLTYFQNEAQLEKSRLLSDRFSAERPKGSFSTLEIQRTEQGDSAMYLCASSLRTELDGYTFGSGTRLTVV.